This T cell receptor (beta chain) was captured by sequencing in a study of cytomegalovirus exposure and HLA in healthy donors. The study, taken as a whole, reports: It was reportedly the case that the classifier diagnosed cytomegalovirus status with high specificity and sensitivity.

Notes on this clone: Its antigen is unidentified.

Produced via immunoSEQ multiplex PCR; TCRdb's table is partial and in-frame only. Found here are 150,000 to 200,000 clones, 86% of them singletons; the top ten hold roughly 2.5%. Trimming took off 0 bases at V and 6 bases at J, with 6 bases between the two ends. CDR1 is SGHAT, CDR2 FQNNGV, per germline. CDR3 length: 12 amino acids. Material for sequencing was PBMCs. This chain connects TRBV11-2 to TRBJ2-7; no clear D gene. The clonotype was recovered from a man aged 18-30 years in good health and CMV-seropositive. This CDR3 is CASSLDAGEQYF. CDR3 nucleotide sequence: TGTGCCAGCAGCTTAGACGCAGGCGAGCAGTACTTC.